This TCR beta chain was found in a study of T cell responses to AZD1222 COVID-19 vaccine. This CDR3 region has 13 residues. The ends were cut back, 3 bases at V and 4 bases at J, with 6 bases in the middle. The germline V gene has CDR1 KGHSH and CDR2 LQKENI. Comments on this clone: Its antigen is undetermined. Other DNA sequences in the same sample also yield this CDR3.

Produced via immunoSEQ multiplex PCR; TCRdb's table is partial and in-frame only. The sample carries 150,000 to 160,000 clones, about nine tenths recorded once. Study findings and constraints: Unmutated regions of variants are reportedly targeted by nearly half of spike-specific TCRs. CD4 TCRs linked to vaccination spanned spike, dominating at 160-218 and 743-854. Spike-specific TCR breadth and depth grew following two AZD1222 doses.

It was second doses at about 4 or about 12 weeks that were pooled. The receptor's source is an adult who received the AZD1222 COVID-19 vaccine. The chain couples TRBV18 to TRBJ1-4, with D hard to call. The sequencing used peripheral blood, collected 28 days after the second AZD1222 dose. The chain's CDR3 is CASSPDLNEKLFF. Here the CDR3 DNA reads TGTGCCAGCTCACCGGACCTTAATGAAAAACTGTTTTTT.